This T cell receptor beta chain was retrieved from a study of cytomegalovirus exposure and HLA in healthy donors. Overall study results and limits: Previously analyzed data showed that most TCR beta V segments were productive at a frequency of about 87% or about 30%.

Concerning this clone: Its antigen is still unknown.

The PCR employed 60 Vbeta primers together with 13 Jbeta primers. Only in-frame clones appear in the TCRdb table, and some are missing; sequencing was by immunoSEQ multiplex PCR. The sample shows some 160,000 clones, over 70% of them seen only once. This CDR3 is 13 amino acids long. Trimming removed 1 base from V and 7 bases from J, with 11 bases in between. CDR1 and CDR2 (germline): SGHRS, YFSETQ. Material: PBMCs. The receptor was isolated from a middle-aged woman in good health and CMV-seropositive. This chain joins TRBV5-1 and TRBJ1-1; D gene ambiguous. The CDR3 coding sequence is TGCGCCAGCAGCTTGTCCAGCCGAGGTGAAGCTTTCTTT. Translation: CASSLSSRGEAFF.